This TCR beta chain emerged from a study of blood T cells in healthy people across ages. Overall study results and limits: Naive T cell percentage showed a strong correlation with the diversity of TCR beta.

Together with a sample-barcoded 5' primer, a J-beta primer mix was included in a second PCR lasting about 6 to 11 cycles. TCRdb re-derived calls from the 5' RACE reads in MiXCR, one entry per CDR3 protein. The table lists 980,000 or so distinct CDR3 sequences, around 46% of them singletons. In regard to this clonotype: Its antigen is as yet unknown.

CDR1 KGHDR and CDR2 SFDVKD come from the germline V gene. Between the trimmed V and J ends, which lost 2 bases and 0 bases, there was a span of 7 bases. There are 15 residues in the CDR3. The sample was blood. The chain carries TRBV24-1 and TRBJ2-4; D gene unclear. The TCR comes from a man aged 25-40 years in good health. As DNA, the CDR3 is TGTGCCACCAGTGATTCCGACTTAGCCAAAAACATTCAGTACTTC. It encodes CATSDSDLAKNIQYF.